This T cell receptor (beta chain) was recorded in a study of shared clonotypes between healthy human individuals. Profiled with immunoSEQ multiplex PCR; TCRdb holds only in-frame clones, not every one. The sample consists of over a million clones, approximately 78% of them appearing once. This TCR derives from a young man in good health. Some clones in this sample may be carry-over from other donors' samples. The sample taken for sequencing was memory CD4+ T cells from PBMCs. The subset here: CD45RA-negative fraction.

CDR3 nucleotides: TGCAGCGTTGAAGGACCCGGGGTTGGTACCGGAGAGACCCAGTACTTC. Its protein product is CSVEGPGVGTGETQYF. The rearrangement joins TRBV29-1 to TRBJ2-5; D possibly corresponds to TRBD2 (5 bases). The CDR3 covers 16 residues. The germline V gene encodes CDR1 SQVTM and CDR2 ANQGSEA. Trimming took 1 base from V and 4 from J, leaving 19 bases between them.